The entry below gives a single T cell receptor (beta chain) sequence along with its context. This entry belongs to a study of blood T cell repertoires in COVID-19. The data were produced by immunoSEQ multiplex PCR, yet TCRdb's version contains in-frame clones alone and is incomplete. The sample yields about 210,000 clones, roughly 87% seen once. Trimming shortened V by 1 base and J by 2 bases, and 12 bases separated the two germline ends. Germline CDR1 and CDR2: SGHTA and FQGNSA. The CDR3 sequence is 15 residues long. This TCR was recovered from a man in his thirties or forties in a cohort exposed to, infected with or recovered from COVID-19 (not recorded which). The rearrangement joins TRBV7-2 to TRBJ2-7; the D gene is possibly TRBD1 (6 bases). Sequencing used PBMCs or T cells enriched from blood (not recorded which). Here the CDR3 reads CASSLDLRGTYEQYF. DNA of the CDR3: TGTGCCAGCAGCTTAGACCTCAGGGGAACCTACGAGCAGTACTTC.